Sequencing of this T cell receptor (beta chain) was carried out in a study of blood T cell repertoires in COVID-19. Some clones are missing from TCRdb's copy, which holds only in-frame ones; the method was immunoSEQ multiplex PCR. Of around 81,000 clones listed, approximately 88% were seen once; the top ten hold about 6.7%. The origin of this receptor is a man aged 65 to 85 with acute or convalescent COVID-19. Sequencing was performed on peripheral blood.

The CDR3 is CASSPREGLGEQYF. Written as DNA, the CDR3 is TGTGCCAGCTCACCACGTGAGGGTCTGGGCGAGCAGTACTTC. This sequence joins TRBV18 and TRBJ2-7; TRBD2 is a possible D gene (5 bases). This CDR3 spans 14 amino acids. In germline, CDR1 is KGHSH, CDR2 LQKENI. V lost 1 base and J 6 bases, leaving 13 bases between the germline ends. The full variable domain, in which reference TRBV18 and TRBJ2-7 provide the parts outside the CDR3, is NAGVMQNPRHLVRRRGQEARLRCSPMKGHSHVYWYRQLPEEGLKFMVYLQKENIIDESGMPKERFSAEFPKEGPSILRIQQVVRGDSAAYFCASSPREGLGEQYFGPGTRLTVT.